These 9 T cell receptor beta chains came from one sample sequenced in a study of cytomegalovirus exposure and HLA in healthy donors. Amplification used 60 Vbeta primers and 13 Jbeta primers. Data came from immunoSEQ multiplex PCR; TCRdb stores just in-frame clones and leaves some out. This sample has fewer than 80,000 clones, with about 74% found just once. The sequenced sample consisted of PBMCs. All receptors come from a woman in her sixties in good health and CMV-seropositive.

The CDR3 loop is CASSTRLGDRGRSYEQYF. Written as DNA, the CDR3 is TGTGCCAGTAGTACACGACTAGGGGACAGGGGACGTTCCTACGAGCAGTACTTC. V and J are TRBV19 and TRBJ2-7, with 10 bases aligning to TRBD1. V dropped 4 bases and J dropped 1; count of bases not matched to a gene: 13. The germline V gene encodes CDR1 LNHDA and CDR2 SQIVND (reference sequence). The CDR3 is 18 residues long.

The V call is TRBV6-6, the J call TRBJ1-3; D gene uncertain. The germline V gene encodes CDR1 MNHNY and CDR2 SVGAGI (reference sequence). There are 14 residues in the CDR3. V lost 11 bases and J 4 bases, leaving 18 bases between the germline ends. In DNA form, the CDR3 reads TGTGCCGGCGGCGGAGGGCTCAGGGGAAACACCATATATTTT. Its translation is CAGGGGLRGNTIYF.

The chain recombines TRBV30 with TRBJ1-3; 7 nucleotides align to TRBD1. Germline V gene data show CDR1 as GTSNPN and CDR2 as SVGIG (reference sequence). This CDR3 has 13 amino acids. Losses at the gene ends were 4 bases for V and 1 base for J; bases not matched to a gene: 1. For the CDR3, the DNA is TGTGCCTGGAAGACAGGGTCTGGAAACACCATATATTTT. This sequence encodes CAWKTGSGNTIYF.

The CDR3 nucleotides are TGCGCCAGCAGTTATCAGGGGTCGCGGTTTGGCTACACCTTC. This gives the protein CASSYQGSRFGYTF. The chain employs TRBV5-1 and TRBJ1-2, with D possibly matching TRBD1 (6 bases). Germline-derived CDR1 and CDR2 are SGHRS and YFSETQ. The CDR3 totals 14 residues. V was cut by 5 bases and J by 7 bases, with 18 bases left in between.

V gene TRBV29-1 combines with J gene TRBJ2-1, with D possibly matching TRBD1 (5 bases). The V gene's germline CDR1 is SQVTM and CDR2 ANQGSEA. Trimming left V 2 bases short and J 9 bases short, with 11 bases between. This CDR3 region has 12 residues. CDR3 in amino acids: CSVERQGLEQFF. The DNA for the CDR3 is TGCAGCGTTGAACGGCAGGGCCTTGAGCAGTTCTTC.

This clone occurred a few times. The V gene is TRBV10-2, the J gene TRBJ1-2, with 10 bases identical to TRBD1. V shed 4 bases and J 1 base; nucleotides not matched to a gene: 3. The CDR3 covers 15 residues. Looked up from germline, CDR1 is WSHSY and CDR2 is SAAADI. The CDR3 is CASSGTGGLNYGYTF. The CDR3 nucleotides read TGCGCCAGCAGTGGGACAGGGGGTCTTAACTATGGCTACACCTTC.

This sequence joins TRBV30 and TRBJ2-2, with 9 bases that match TRBD2. CDR3 length equals 17 residues. Germline V CDR1 and CDR2: GTSNPN, SVGIG (reference sequence). The J segment lost 2 bases and the V segment lost 0 bases, leaving 7 bases of the junction unmatched. CDR3: CAWSVFSGGLNTGELFF. In nucleotides, the CDR3 is TGTGCCTGGAGTGTATTTAGCGGGGGCCTAAACACCGGGGAGCTGTTTTTT. Full variable domain (missing parts from reference TRBV30 and TRBJ2-2): SQTIHQWPATLVQPVGSPLSLECTVEGTSNPNLYWYRQAAGRGLQLLFYSVGIGQISSEVPQNLSASRPQDRQFILSSKKLLLSDSGFYLCAWSVFSGGLNTGELFFGEGSRLTVL.

V gene TRBV12-5 combines with J gene TRBJ1-6; D is undetermined. V was trimmed by 0 bases and J by 1 base, leaving 13 bases between them. Per germline, CDR1 LGHNT and CDR2 FRNRAP. The CDR3 is 18 residues long. CDR3 residues: CASGLVLGRESYNSPLHF. CDR3 DNA sequence: TGTGCTAGTGGTTTGGTACTAGGTAGGGAGTCCTATAATTCACCCCTCCACTTT.

The chain links TRBV5-4 to TRBJ1-4; unclear D gene. This CDR3 contains 14 residues. Germline loops: CDR1 SGHNT, CDR2 YYREEE (reference sequence). Trimming removed 2 bases at V and 4 bases at J, with 9 bases between. CDR3 protein: CASSLAGLNEKLFF. The CDR3 DNA reads TGTGCCAGCAGCTTAGCCGGACTTAATGAAAAACTGTTTTTT.